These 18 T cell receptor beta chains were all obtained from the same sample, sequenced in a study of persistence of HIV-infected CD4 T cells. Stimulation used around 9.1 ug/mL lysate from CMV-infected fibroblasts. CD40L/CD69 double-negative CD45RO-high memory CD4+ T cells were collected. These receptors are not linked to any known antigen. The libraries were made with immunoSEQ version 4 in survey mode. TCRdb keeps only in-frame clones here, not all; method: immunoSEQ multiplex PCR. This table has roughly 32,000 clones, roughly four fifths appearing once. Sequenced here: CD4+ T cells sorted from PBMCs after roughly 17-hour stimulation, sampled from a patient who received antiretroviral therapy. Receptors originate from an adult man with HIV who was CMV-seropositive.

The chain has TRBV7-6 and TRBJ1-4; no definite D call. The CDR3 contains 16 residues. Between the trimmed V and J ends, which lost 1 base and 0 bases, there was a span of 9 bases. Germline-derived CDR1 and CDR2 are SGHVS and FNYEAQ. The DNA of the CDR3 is TGTGCCAGCAGCTTAGGACTCCTTGCAACTAATGAAAAACTGTTTTTT. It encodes CASSLGLLATNEKLFF. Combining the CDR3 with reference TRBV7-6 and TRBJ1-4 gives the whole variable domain GAGVSQSPRYKVTKRGQDVALRCDPISGHVSLYWYRQALGQGPEFLTYFNYEAQQDKSGLPNDRFSAERPEGSISTLTIQRTEQRDSAMYRCASSLGLLATNEKLFFGSGTQLSVL.

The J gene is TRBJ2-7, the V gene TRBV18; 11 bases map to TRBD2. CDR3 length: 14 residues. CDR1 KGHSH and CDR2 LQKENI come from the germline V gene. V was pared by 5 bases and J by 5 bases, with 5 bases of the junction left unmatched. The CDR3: CASSIGTSGDEQYF. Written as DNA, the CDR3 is TGTGCCAGCTCAATCGGGACTAGCGGAGACGAGCAGTACTTC.

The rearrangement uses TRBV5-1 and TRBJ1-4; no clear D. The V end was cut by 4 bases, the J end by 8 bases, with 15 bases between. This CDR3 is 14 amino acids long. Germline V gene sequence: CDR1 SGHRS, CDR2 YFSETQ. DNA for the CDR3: TGCGCCAGCAGCCCACTCGGAGGGCCCGAAAAACTGTTTTTT. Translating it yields CASSPLGGPEKLFF.

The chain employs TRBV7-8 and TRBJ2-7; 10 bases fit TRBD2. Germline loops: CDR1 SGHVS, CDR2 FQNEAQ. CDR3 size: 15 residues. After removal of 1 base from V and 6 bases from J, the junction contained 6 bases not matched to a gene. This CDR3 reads CASSLVPGLATEQYF. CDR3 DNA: TGTGCCAGCAGCTTAGTTCCGGGACTAGCGACCGAGCAGTACTTC.

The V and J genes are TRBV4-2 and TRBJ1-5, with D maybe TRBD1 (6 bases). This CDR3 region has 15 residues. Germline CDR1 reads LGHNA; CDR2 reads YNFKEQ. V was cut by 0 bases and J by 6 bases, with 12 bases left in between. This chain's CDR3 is CASSQERSGVQPQHF. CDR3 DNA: TGTGCCAGCAGCCAAGAAAGATCAGGGGTTCAGCCCCAGCATTTT.

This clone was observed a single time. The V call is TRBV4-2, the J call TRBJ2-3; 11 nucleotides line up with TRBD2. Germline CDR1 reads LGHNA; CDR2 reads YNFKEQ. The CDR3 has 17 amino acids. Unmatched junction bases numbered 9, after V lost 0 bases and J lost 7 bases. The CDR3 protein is CASSQDGNSGGANTQYF. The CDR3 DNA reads TGTGCCAGCAGCCAAGATGGGAATAGCGGGGGGGCGAATACGCAGTATTTT.

CDR3 protein: CASSQGVAPGNTIYF. DNA of the CDR3: TGTGCCAGCAGCCAGGGTGTAGCCCCTGGAAACACCATATATTTT. The chain is built from TRBV3-1 (or the pseudogene TRBV3-2) and TRBJ1-3; no reliable D call. Between the trimmed V and J ends, which lost 3 bases and 2 bases, there was a span of 11 bases. Germline values: CDR1 LGHDT, CDR2 YNNKEL (reference sequence). This CDR3 region has 15 residues.

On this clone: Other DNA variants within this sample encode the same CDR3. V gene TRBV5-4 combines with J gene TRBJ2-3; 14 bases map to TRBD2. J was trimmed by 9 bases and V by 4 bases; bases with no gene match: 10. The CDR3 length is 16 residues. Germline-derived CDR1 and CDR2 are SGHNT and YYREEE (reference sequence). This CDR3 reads CASSGGTSGGPVTQYF. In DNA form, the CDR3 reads TGTGCCAGCAGCGGCGGGACTAGCGGGGGTCCGGTAACGCAGTATTTT.

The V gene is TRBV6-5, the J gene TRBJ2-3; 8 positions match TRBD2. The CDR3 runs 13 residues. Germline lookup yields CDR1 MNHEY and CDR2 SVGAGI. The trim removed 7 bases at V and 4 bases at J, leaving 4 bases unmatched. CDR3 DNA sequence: TGTGCCAGCACCTTACTAGCGGCAGATACGCAGTATTTT. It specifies CASTLLAADTQYF.

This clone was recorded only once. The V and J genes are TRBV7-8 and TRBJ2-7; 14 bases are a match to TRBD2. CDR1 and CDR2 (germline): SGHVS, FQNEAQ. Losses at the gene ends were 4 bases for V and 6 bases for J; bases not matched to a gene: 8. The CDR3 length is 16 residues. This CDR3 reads CASSSGLAGALGEQYF. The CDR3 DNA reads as TGTGCCAGCAGCTCGGGACTAGCGGGGGCGTTGGGCGAGCAGTACTTC.

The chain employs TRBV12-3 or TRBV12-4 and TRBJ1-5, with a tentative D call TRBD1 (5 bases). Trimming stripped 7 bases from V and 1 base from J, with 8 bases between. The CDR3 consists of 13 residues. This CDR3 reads CASNRGSNQPQHF. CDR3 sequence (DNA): TGTGCCAGCAATCGGGGCAGCAATCAGCCCCAGCATTTT.

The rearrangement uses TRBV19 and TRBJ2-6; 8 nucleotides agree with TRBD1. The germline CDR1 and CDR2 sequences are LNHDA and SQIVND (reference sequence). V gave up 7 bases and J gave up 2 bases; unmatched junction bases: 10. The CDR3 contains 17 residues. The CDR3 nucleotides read TGTGCCAGTATAAAAGGGACAGGTGTAGCTGGGGCCAACGTCCTGACTTTC. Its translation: CASIKGTGVAGANVLTF.

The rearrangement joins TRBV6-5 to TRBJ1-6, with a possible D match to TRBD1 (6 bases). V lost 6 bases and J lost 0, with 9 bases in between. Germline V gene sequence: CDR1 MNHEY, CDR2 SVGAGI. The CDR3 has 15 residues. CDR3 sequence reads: CASRMDSSYNSPLHF. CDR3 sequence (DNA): TGTGCCAGCAGAATGGACAGCTCCTATAATTCACCCCTCCACTTT.

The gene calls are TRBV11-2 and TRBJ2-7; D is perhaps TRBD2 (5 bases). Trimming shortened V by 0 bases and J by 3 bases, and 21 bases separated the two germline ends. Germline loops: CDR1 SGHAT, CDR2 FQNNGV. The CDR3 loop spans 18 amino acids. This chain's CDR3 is CASSLDRTEGYTFYEQYF. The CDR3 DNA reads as TGTGCCAGCAGCTTAGATAGGACTGAAGGATATACTTTCTACGAGCAGTACTTC. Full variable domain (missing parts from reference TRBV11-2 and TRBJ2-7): EAGVAQSPRYKIIEKRQSVAFWCNPISGHATLYWYQQILGQGPKLLIQFQNNGVVDDSQLPKDRFSAERLKGVDSTLKIQPAKLEDSAVYLCASSLDRTEGYTFYEQYFGPGTRLTVT.

The CDR3 spells CASATPGRNSPLHF. For the CDR3, the DNA is TGTGCCAGCGCCACCCCGGGGAGGAATTCACCCCTCCACTTT. The V call is TRBV6-1, the J call TRBJ1-6, with no clear D. V was cut by 8 bases and J by 7 bases, with 15 bases left in between. The CDR3 consists of 14 residues. Germline CDR1 and CDR2: MNHNS and SASEGT.

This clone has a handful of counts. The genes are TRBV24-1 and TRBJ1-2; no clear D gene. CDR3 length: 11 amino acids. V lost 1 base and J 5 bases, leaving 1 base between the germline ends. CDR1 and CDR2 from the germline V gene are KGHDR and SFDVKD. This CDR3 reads CATSDLYGYTF. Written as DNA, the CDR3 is TGTGCCACCAGTGATTTATATGGCTACACCTTC.

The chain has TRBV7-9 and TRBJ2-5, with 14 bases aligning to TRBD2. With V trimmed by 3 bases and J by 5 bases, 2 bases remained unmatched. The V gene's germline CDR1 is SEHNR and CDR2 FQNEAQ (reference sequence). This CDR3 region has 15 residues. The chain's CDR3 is CASSFRTSGGETQYF. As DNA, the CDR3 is TGTGCCAGCAGCTTTCGGACTAGCGGGGGGGAGACCCAGTACTTC.

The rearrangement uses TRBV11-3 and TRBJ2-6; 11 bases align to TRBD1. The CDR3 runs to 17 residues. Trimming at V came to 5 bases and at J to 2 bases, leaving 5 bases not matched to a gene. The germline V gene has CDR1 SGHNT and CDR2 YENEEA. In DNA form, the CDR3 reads TGTGCCAGCAGCGCGGGACAGGGGGTAGCTGGGGCCAACGTCCTGACTTTC. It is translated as CASSAGQGVAGANVLTF.